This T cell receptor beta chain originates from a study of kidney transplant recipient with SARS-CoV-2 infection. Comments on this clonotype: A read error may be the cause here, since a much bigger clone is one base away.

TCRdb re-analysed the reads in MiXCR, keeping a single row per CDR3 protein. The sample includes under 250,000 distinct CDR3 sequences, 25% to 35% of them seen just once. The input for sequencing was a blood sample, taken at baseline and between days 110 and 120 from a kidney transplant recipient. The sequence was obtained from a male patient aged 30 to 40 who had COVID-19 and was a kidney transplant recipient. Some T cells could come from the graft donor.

CDR3 amino acids: CASICLSRDGKTYGYTF. The CDR3 DNA sequence: TGTGCCAGCATCTGTCTGAGCAGAGACGGAAAGACCTATGGCTACACCTTC. This chain uses TRBV7-2 with TRBJ1-2; D not certain. The germline V gene has CDR1 SGHTA and CDR2 FQGNSA. The CDR3 extends over 17 amino acids. Between the trimmed V and J ends, which lost 7 bases and 4 bases, there was a span of 25 bases.